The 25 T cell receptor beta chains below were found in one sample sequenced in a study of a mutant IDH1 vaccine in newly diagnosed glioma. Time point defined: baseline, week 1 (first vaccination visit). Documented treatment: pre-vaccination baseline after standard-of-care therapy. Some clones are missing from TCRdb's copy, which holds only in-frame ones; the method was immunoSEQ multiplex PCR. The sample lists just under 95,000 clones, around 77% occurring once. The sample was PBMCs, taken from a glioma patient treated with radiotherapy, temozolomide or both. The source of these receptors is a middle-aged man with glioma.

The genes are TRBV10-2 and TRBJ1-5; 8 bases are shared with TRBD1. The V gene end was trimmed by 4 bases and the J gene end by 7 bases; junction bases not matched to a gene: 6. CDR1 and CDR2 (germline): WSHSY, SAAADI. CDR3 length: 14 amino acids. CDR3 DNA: TGCGCCAGCAGTGGCAGGGGGCGTGGGCAGCCCCAGCATTTT. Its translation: CASSGRGRGQPQHF.

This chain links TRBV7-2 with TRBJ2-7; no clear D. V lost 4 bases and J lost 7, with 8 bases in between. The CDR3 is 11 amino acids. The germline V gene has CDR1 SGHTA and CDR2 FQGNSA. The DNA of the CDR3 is TGTGCCAGCAGCTATGATCGAGAGCAGTACTTC. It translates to CASSYDREQYF.

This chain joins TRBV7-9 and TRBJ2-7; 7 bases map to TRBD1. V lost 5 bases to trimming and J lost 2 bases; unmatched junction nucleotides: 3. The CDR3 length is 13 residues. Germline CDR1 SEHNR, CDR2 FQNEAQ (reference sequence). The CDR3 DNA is TGTGCCAGCAGCGCCGGGACAGCCTACGAGCAGTACTTC. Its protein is CASSAGTAYEQYF.

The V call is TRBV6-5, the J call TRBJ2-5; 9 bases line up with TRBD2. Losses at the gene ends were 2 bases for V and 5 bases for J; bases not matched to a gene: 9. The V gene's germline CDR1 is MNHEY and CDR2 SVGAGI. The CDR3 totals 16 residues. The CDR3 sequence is CASSYRVAGAGETQYF. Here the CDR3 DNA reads TGTGCCAGCAGTTACAGGGTAGCGGGAGCTGGGGAGACCCAGTACTTC.

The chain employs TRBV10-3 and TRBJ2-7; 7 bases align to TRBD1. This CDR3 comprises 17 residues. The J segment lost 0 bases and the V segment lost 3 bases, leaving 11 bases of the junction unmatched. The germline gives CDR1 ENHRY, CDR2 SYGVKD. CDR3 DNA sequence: TGTGCCATCAGTGACAAAAAGGGGGCTCCTAGCTCCTACGAGCAGTACTTC. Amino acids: CAISDKKGAPSSYEQYF.

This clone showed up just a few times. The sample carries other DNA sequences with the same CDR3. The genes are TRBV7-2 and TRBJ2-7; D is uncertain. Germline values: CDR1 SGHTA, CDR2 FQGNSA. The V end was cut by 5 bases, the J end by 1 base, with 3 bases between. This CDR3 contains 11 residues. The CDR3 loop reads CASSVSYEQYF. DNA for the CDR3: TGTGCCAGCAGCGTTTCCTACGAGCAGTACTTC.

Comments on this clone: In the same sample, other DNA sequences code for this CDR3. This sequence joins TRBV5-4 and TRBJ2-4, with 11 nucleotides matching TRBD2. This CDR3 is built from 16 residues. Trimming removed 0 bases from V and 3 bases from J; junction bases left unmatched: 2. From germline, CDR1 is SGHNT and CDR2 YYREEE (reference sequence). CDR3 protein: CASSLALAGVKNIQYF. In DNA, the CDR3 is TGTGCCAGCAGCTTGGCACTAGCGGGGGTCAAAAACATTCAGTACTTC.

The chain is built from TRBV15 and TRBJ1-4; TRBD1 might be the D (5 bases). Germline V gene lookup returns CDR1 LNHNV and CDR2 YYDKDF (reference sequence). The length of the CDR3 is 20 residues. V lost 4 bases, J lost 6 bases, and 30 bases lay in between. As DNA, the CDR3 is TGTGCCACCAGCAAGTTTCGCGGGACTGGGGACTTAGGACGCGATGAAAAACTGTTTTTT. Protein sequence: CATSKFRGTGDLGRDEKLFF.

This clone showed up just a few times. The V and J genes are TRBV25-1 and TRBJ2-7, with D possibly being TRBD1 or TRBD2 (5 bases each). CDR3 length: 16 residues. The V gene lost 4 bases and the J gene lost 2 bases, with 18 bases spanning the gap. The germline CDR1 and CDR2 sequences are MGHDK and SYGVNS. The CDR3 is CASSGSGTVVPYEQYF. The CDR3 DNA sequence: TGTGCCAGCAGTGGTTCCGGGACGGTTGTTCCCTACGAGCAGTACTTC.

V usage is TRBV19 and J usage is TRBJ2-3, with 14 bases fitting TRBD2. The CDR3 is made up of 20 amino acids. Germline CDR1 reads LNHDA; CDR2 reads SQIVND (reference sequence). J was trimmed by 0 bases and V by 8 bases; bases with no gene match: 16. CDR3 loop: CASPLACPGTSGGSTDTQYF. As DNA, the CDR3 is TGTGCCAGTCCCCTAGCCTGCCCGGGGACTAGCGGGGGTAGCACAGATACGCAGTATTTT.

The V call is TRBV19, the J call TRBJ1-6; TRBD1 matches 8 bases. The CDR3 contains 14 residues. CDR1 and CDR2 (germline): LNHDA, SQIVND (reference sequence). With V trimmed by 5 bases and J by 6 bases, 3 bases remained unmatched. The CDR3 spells CASSWGQANSPLHF. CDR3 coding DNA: TGTGCCAGTAGTTGGGGACAGGCTAATTCACCCCTCCACTTT.

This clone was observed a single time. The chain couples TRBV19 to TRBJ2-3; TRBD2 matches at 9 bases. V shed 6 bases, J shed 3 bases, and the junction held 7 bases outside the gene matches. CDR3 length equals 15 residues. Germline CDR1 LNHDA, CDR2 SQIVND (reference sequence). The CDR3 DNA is TGTGCCAGTAGCCTTGGCGGGGGGGCGACAGATACGCAGTATTTT. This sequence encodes CASSLGGGATDTQYF.

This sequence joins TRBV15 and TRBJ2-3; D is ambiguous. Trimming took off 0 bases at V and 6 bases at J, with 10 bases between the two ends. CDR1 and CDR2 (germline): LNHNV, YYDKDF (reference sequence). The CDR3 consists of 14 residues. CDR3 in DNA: TGTGCCACCAGCAGAGATTCAAGCGACGATACGCAGTATTTT. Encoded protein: CATSRDSSDDTQYF. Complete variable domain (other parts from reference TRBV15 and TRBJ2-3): DAMVIQNPRYQVTQFGKPVTLSCSQTLNHNVMYWYQQKSSQAPKLLFHYYDKDFNNEADTPDNFQSRRPNTSFCFLDIRSPGLGDTAMYLCATSRDSSDDTQYFGPGTRLTVL.

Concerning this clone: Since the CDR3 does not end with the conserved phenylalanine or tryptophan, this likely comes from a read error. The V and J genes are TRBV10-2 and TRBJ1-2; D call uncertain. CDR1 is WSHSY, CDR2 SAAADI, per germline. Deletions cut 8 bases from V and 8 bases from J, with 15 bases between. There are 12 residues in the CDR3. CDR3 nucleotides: TGCGCCAGCGGGGATGGGGAGGAGGGCTACACCCTC. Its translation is CASGDGEEGYTL.

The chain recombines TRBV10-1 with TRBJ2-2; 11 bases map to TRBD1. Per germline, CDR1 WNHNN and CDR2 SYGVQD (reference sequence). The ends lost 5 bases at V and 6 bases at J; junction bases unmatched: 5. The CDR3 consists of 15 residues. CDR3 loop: CASSPGQGDAGELFF. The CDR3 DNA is TGCGCCAGCAGTCCGGGACAGGGGGACGCCGGGGAGCTGTTTTTT.

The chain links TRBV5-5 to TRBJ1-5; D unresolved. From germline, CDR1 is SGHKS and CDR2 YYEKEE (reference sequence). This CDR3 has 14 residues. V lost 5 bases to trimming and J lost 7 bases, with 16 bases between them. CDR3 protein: CASSLVGLEQPQHF. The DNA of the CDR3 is TGTGCCAGCAGTCTCGTAGGACTGGAACAGCCCCAGCATTTT.

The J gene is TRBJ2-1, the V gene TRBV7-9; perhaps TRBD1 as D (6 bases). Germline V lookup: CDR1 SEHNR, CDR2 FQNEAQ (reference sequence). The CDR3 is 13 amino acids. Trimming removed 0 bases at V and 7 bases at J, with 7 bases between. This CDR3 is CASSLAGQNEQFF. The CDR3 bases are TGTGCCAGCAGCTTAGCAGGACAGAATGAGCAGTTCTTC.

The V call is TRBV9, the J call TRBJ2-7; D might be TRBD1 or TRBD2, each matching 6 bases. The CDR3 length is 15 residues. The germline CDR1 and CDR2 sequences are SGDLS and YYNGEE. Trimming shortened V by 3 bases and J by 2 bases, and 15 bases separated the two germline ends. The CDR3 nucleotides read TGTGCCAGCAGCGAGGGGGGTCAAAGCACCTACGAGCAGTACTTC. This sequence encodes CASSEGGQSTYEQYF.

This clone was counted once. The CDR3 coding sequence is TGCAGCGGGGACTACCAAGAGACCCAGTACTTC. It codes for CSGDYQETQYF. The chain couples TRBV29-1 to TRBJ2-5, with D perhaps matching TRBD2 (6 bases). The germline CDR1 and CDR2 sequences are SQVTM and ANQGSEA. The CDR3 has 11 residues. V was clipped by 7 bases and J by 0 bases, with 6 bases between them.

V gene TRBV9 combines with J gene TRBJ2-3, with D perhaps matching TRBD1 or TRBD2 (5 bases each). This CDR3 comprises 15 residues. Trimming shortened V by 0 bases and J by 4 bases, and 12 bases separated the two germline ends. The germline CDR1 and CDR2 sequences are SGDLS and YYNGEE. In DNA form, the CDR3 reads TGTGCCAGCAGCGTAGTGGGGGTGAGATCAGATACGCAGTATTTT. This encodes CASSVVGVRSDTQYF.

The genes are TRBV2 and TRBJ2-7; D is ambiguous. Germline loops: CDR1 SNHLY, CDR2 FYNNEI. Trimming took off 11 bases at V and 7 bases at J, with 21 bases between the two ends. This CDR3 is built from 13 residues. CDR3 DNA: TGTGCCGGAATCCCCGACGGTCGCTTTGAGCAGTACTTC. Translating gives CAGIPDGRFEQYF.

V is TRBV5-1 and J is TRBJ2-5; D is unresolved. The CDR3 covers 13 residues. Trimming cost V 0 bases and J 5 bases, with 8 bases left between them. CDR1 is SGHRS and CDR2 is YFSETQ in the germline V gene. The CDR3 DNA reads TGCGCCAGCAGCTTGGGTCCCGCGGAGACCCAGTACTTC. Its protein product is CASSLGPAETQYF.

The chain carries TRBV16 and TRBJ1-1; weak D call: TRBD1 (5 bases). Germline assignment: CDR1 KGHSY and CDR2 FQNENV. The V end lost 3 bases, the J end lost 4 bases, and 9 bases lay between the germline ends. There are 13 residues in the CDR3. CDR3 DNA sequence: TGTGCCAGCAGCCAGGGGGTGCCCACTGAAGCTTTCTTT. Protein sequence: CASSQGVPTEAFF.

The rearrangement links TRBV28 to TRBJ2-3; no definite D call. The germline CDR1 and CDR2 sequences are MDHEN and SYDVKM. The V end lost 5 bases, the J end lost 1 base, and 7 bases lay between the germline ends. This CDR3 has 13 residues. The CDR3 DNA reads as TGTGCCAGCAGTCCTAAGGGCACAGATACGCAGTATTTT. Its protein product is CASSPKGTDTQYF.

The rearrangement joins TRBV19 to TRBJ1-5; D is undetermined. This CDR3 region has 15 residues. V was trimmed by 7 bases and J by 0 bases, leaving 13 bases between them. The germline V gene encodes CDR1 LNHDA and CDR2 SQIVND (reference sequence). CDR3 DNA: TGTGCCAGTAACTGGAAAGCGAATAGCAATCAGCCCCAGCATTTT. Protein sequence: CASNWKANSNQPQHF.